These T cell receptor beta chains were read from a single sample in a study of glioma-infiltrating T cells. One entry per CDR3 protein, called by TCRdb with MiXCR from the multiplex PCR reads. The sample carries approximately 120,000 distinct CDR3 sequences, roughly 25% recorded once. The sequencing input was glioma tissue, nonneoplastic brain tissue, or PBMCs (not recorded which). The source is a human donor with low-grade glioma or glioblastoma, undergoing nonglioma brain surgery, or in good health (not recorded which). CDR3s include the opening cysteine and the closing phenylalanine or tryptophan. A D gene is named only where the DNA matches it firmly. Part of the rows lack a size; the others show once, few, many or a class for expanded clones.

v_gene,j_gene,d_gene,abundance,CDR3nt,CDR3aa
TRBV7-2,TRBJ2-7,TRBD1,-,TGTGCCAGCCGCGGCGGACAGGGTACCTACGAGCAGTACTTC,CASRGGQGTYEQYF
TRBV19,TRBJ1-2,-,few,TGTGCCAGTAGTATGATCGCCTATGGCTACACCTTC,CASSMIAYGYTF
TRBV7-2,TRBJ2-5,-,many,TGTGCCAGCAGCTTAGTATCTCCCCGAGAGACCCAGTACTTC,CASSLVSPRETQYF
TRBV5-4,TRBJ2-7,-,-,TGTGCCAGCAGCTTGGACTTGGCCTTGAGCTCCTACGAGCAGTACTTC,CASSLDLALSSYEQYF
TRBV20-1,TRBJ2-7,TRBD1,many,TGCAGTGCTAGGACAGGGAATCGGTACGAGCAGTACTTC,CSARTGNRYEQYF
TRBV12-3/TRBV12-4,TRBJ2-7,-,-,TGTGCCAGCAGACTAGGCGGTAGCTCCTACGAGCAGTACTTC,CASRLGGSSYEQYF
TRBV2,TRBJ1-3,-,many,TGTGCCAGCAGCAGGAGCCTTCAGACTGGAAACACCATATATTTT,CASSRSLQTGNTIYF
TRBV4-1,TRBJ2-1,TRBD1,many,TGCGCCAGCAGCCAAGGACCGCCGGGGACAGGGACCAATGAGCAGTTCTTC,CASSQGPPGTGTNEQFF
TRBV29-1,TRBJ2-1,TRBD1,few,TGCAGCGCCGTCACAGGGGGCGGGGAGCAGTTCTTC,CSAVTGGGEQFF
TRBV10-3,TRBJ2-2,TRBD1,many,TGTGCCATCAGCAGGGACAGCGCGAACACCGGGGAGCTGTTTTTT,CAISRDSANTGELFF
TRBV2,TRBJ2-5,-,once,TGTGCCAGCATCGGACAAATTCAAGAGACCCAGTACTTC,CASIGQIQETQYF
TRBV15,TRBJ1-1,-,many,TGTGCCACCAGCAGCGGACCGCTGAACACTGAAGCTTTCTTT,CATSSGPLNTEAFF
TRBV2,TRBJ2-2,TRBD1,many,TGTGCCACCATCCCAGGGGGGAACACCGGGGAGCTGTTTTTT,CATIPGGNTGELFF
TRBV27,TRBJ2-7,-,many,TGTGCCAGCAGTATAACAGGGTATCGAGACTACGAGCAGTACTTC,CASSITGYRDYEQYF
TRBV7-9,TRBJ1-1,-,many,TGTGCCAGCAGCAAAGGACAGTTTGAAGCTTTCTTT,CASSKGQFEAFF
TRBV7-6,TRBJ2-3,-,many,TGTGCCAGCAGCCCCGGGCCCGCCGCAGATACGCAGTATTTT,CASSPGPAADTQYF
TRBV7-2,TRBJ2-1,-,many,TGTGCCAGCAGCGCCGGCGGAGTTGAGTTCTTC,CASSAGGVEFF
TRBV6-6,TRBJ1-3,-,many,TGTGCCAGCAGTTACGGAGGGTCGAGAGGAAACACCATATATTTT,CASSYGGSRGNTIYF
TRBV12-3/TRBV12-4,TRBJ2-5,TRBD1,-,TGTGCCAGCAGTCTAGGGACAGCCAGTAAAGAGACCCAGTACTTC,CASSLGTASKETQYF
TRBV2,TRBJ2-6,TRBD2,few,TGTGCCAGCAGTCGAGCGGGAGCTCCTGGGGCCAACGTCCTGACTTTC,CASSRAGAPGANVLTF
TRBV27,TRBJ1-5,-,many,TGTGCCAGCAGTTCGTTGGGCGGGGCAAATCAGCCCCAGCATTTT,CASSSLGGANQPQHF
TRBV28,TRBJ2-7,-,many,TGTGCCAGCAGTTTAGAGAGAGGCCGTAACGAGCAGTACTTC,CASSLERGRNEQYF
TRBV6-1,TRBJ1-2,TRBD1,many,TGTGCCAGCAGTTTCTGGCAGGGGGCAAAGGATGGCTACACCTTC,CASSFWQGAKDGYTF
TRBV7-2,TRBJ2-3,-,medium-sized,TGTGCCAGCAGCTTAGTCGGAGCGGATACGCAGTATTTT,CASSLVGADTQYF
TRBV4-3,TRBJ2-1,-,few,TGCGCCAGCAGCCAAGATGTCGGCTACAATGAGCAGTTCTTC,CASSQDVGYNEQFF
TRBV7-9,TRBJ1-1,-,many,TGTGCCAGCAGCTCCCTGACCGCATGGAACACTGAAGCTTTCTTT,CASSSLTAWNTEAFF
TRBV7-2,TRBJ2-7,TRBD1,many,TGTGCCAGCAGCTTAGCTGGGACAGAAACCTACGAGCAGTACTTC,CASSLAGTETYEQYF
TRBV7-2,TRBJ2-7,-,many,TGTGCCAGCAGCTTAATGGGGGGCCCAACGGGGTACGAGCAGTACTTC,CASSLMGGPTGYEQYF
TRBV7-6,TRBJ2-3,TRBD2,many,TGTGCCAGCAGCAACGGACTAGCGCCCCGCACAGATACGCAGTATTTT,CASSNGLAPRTDTQYF
TRBV5-1,TRBJ2-1,-,-,TGCGCCAGCAGCCCCGGAGCGTCGGGACTGATGAAATACAATGAGCAGTTCTTC,CASSPGASGLMKYNEQFF
TRBV2,TRBJ2-7,TRBD2,many,TGTGCCGGCAATAGCGGGAGTACGTACGAGCAGTACTTC,CAGNSGSTYEQYF
TRBV27,TRBJ2-5,-,many,TGTGCCAGCAGTTTTTCAGACAGCCAAGAGACCCAGTACTTC,CASSFSDSQETQYF
TRBV5-4,TRBJ2-5,TRBD1,-,TGTGCCAGCAGCTTGGATTCAGGGGGCCTGGAGACCCAGTACTTC,CASSLDSGGLETQYF
TRBV4-2,TRBJ2-5,TRBD2,-,TGTGCCAGCAGCCACCGGGAGGGCGGAGAAGAGACCCAGTACTTC,CASSHREGGEETQYF
TRBV27,TRBJ2-5,-,many,TGTGCCAGCAGTTATCAGGGGAGGGAGACCCAGTACTTC,CASSYQGRETQYF
TRBV7-2,TRBJ2-3,-,many,TGTGCCAGCAGCCGGCTGATTTCTAGCACAGATACGCAGTATTTT,CASSRLISSTDTQYF
TRBV6-1,TRBJ2-2,TRBD2,many,TGTGCCAGCAGCCGACTAGCGCCGAACACCGGGGAGCTGTTTTTT,CASSRLAPNTGELFF
TRBV6-2/TRBV6-3,TRBJ2-1,TRBD2,-,TGTGCCAGCAGTTACTTAGCTCGGGTAGCGGGAGGCGGTGAGCAGTTTTTC,CASSYLARVAGGGEQFF
TRBV28,TRBJ1-4,-,many,TGTGCCAGCAGGCTGAGGGGGGAACTGTTTTTT,CASRLRGELFF
TRBV9,TRBJ2-1,TRBD1,many,TGTGCCAGCAGCGTTCGGGACAGGGAGTTTAATGAGCAGTTCTTC,CASSVRDREFNEQFF
TRBV19,TRBJ2-2,-,-,TGTGCCGGTAGTCAACAGAAGACGACCGGGGAGCTGTTTTTT,CAGSQQKTTGELFF
TRBV5-4,TRBJ2-5,TRBD1,few,TGTGCCAGCAGCCAGACAGGGGGCCAAGAGACCCAGTACTTC,CASSQTGGQETQYF
TRBV7-8,TRBJ2-5,-,few,TGTGCCAGCAGCACCTTCGAGACCCAGTACTTC,CASSTFETQYF
TRBV2,TRBJ1-5,-,many,TGTGCCAGCAGGGACGGCTTCAATCAGCCCCAGCATTTT,CASRDGFNQPQHF
TRBV6-2/TRBV6-3,TRBJ2-3,-,many,TGTGCCAGCAGTTACGTTATAGGAACGCAGTATTTT,CASSYVIGTQYF
TRBV2,TRBJ2-7,-,few,TGTGCCAGCCGACGGGGAAACGAGCAGTACTTC,CASRRGNEQYF
TRBV6-1,TRBJ2-1,-,many,TGTGCCAGCACCGGGACTCCCCCTGCTGAGCAGTTCTTC,CASTGTPPAEQFF
TRBV10-3,TRBJ2-7,-,many,TGTGCCATCAATTGGGCGAGGGATAGCTCCTACGAGCAGTACTTC,CAINWARDSSYEQYF
TRBV29-1,TRBJ2-7,-,-,TGCAGCGTTGCCATTTTTTACGAGCAGTACTTC,CSVAIFYEQYF
TRBV5-4,TRBJ2-1,-,-,TGTGCCACCACGCCCTCTAGTTTCTACAATGAGCAGTTCTTC,CATTPSSFYNEQFF
TRBV29-1,TRBJ2-3,-,few,TGCAGCGTTGAAGATTTGCTCTATACGCAGTATTTT,CSVEDLLYTQYF
TRBV11-2,TRBJ1-6,-,many,TGTGCCAGCAGCTTAGAGGCAGGCGGCCCTAATTCACCCCTCCACTTT,CASSLEAGGPNSPLHF
TRBV12-3/TRBV12-4,TRBJ2-3,-,few,TGTGCCAGCAGCCGATGGGCTGATACGCAGTATTTT,CASSRWADTQYF
TRBV19,TRBJ2-5,-,few,TGTGCCAGTAGTAAAACGGGGAAAGAGACCCAGTACTTC,CASSKTGKETQYF
TRBV5-1,TRBJ2-5,TRBD1,many,TGCGCCAGCAGCGACCCCGGACAGGGCAGTGAGACCCAGTACTTC,CASSDPGQGSETQYF